A selection of T cell receptor beta chains follows, all from one sample in a study of beta chain features in type 1 diabetes. The repertoire was sequenced with immunoSEQ multiplex PCR; TCRdb's copy has only in-frame clones and lacks some. The table includes fewer than 900,000 clones, roughly a sixth detected once. Sequenced sample: naive CD4+ T cells from blood. The receptor set was obtained from a young woman in good health. Both conserved end residues are part of each CDR3. The order of the fields is V gene, J gene, clone size, D gene, CDR3 protein, CDR3 DNA. The D gene is left open where the match is weak. A clone size is listed for some rows: how often the clone was seen (once, few, many), or a class if it is expanded.

>TRBV4-3|TRBJ1-4|few|NA
CASSQEAGSEKLFF
TGCGCCAGCAGCCAAGAGGCCGGGAGTGAAAAACTGTTTTTT
>TRBV4-3|TRBJ2-1|few|TRBD2
CASSQEAALGLAAYNEQFF
TGCGCCAGCAGCCAAGAAGCGGCACTCGGACTAGCGGCCTACAATGAGCAGTTCTTC
>TRBV19|TRBJ1-1|NA|NA
CASRPRDSTLNTEAFF
TGTGCCAGTCGACCTCGGGACTCAACTCTGAACACTGAAGCTTTCTTT
>TRBV4-2|TRBJ2-1|few|NA
CASSLVVTRDYNEQFF
TGTGCCAGCAGTCTTGTGGTGACTAGAGACTACAATGAGCAGTTCTTC
>TRBV11-1|TRBJ2-3|NA|NA
CASSLDSFTDTQYF
TGTGCCAGCAGCTTAGATAGCTTTACAGATACGCAGTATTTT
>TRBV7-8|TRBJ2-5|NA|TRBD1
CASSLFGTGGSQETQYF
TGTGCCAGCAGCTTATTTGGGACAGGGGGATCGCAAGAGACCCAGTACTTC
>TRBV7-9|TRBJ2-2|NA|NA
CASTDGTRGTGELFF
TGTGCCAGCACCGACGGAACAAGGGGGACCGGGGAGCTGTTTTTT
>TRBV7-2|TRBJ2-1|NA|NA
CASSLGPSSYNEQFF
TGTGCCAGCAGCTTAGGGCCAAGCTCCTACAATGAGCAGTTCTTC
>TRBV28|TRBJ2-7|few|TRBD1
CASSFGTGVYEQYF
TGTGCCAGCAGTTTTGGGACAGGGGTGTACGAGCAGTACTTC
>TRBV11-2|TRBJ1-2|NA|NA
CASSPGVNYGYTF
TGTGCCAGCAGCCCCGGGGTTAACTATGGCTACACCTTC
>TRBV19|TRBJ1-2|once|NA
CASSIKGYGYTF
TGTGCCAGTAGTATCAAGGGCTATGGCTACACCTTC
>TRBV28|TRBJ2-1|many|NA
CASSLWRLEQFF
TGTGCCAGCAGTTTATGGCGGCTTGAGCAGTTCTTC
>TRBV7-2|TRBJ1-1|NA|NA
CASSLLLLNTEAFF
TGTGCCAGCAGCTTACTTCTACTGAACACTGAAGCTTTCTTT
>TRBV28|TRBJ2-7|NA|NA
CASSLVGFVYEQYF
TGTGCCAGCAGTTTAGTCGGGTTTGTTTACGAGCAGTACTTC
>TRBV11-2|TRBJ2-3|few|NA
CASSLAGWDQYF
TGTGCCAGCAGCTTAGCTGGGTGGGACCAGTATTTT
>TRBV7-2|TRBJ1-5|NA|TRBD1
CASSTWTGINQPQHF
TGTGCCAGCAGCACCTGGACAGGGATCAATCAGCCCCAGCATTTT
>TRBV25-1|TRBJ2-6|NA|NA
CASSEYGGRNGANVLTF
TGTGCCAGCAGTGAATATGGAGGAAGAAATGGGGCCAACGTCCTGACTTTC
>TRBV6-5|TRBJ1-2|NA|NA
CASSYGTNYGYTF
TGTGCCAGCAGTTACGGGACAAACTATGGCTACACCTTC
>TRBV19|TRBJ2-1|NA|TRBD2
CASSLASGRAAYNEQFF
TGTGCCAGTAGTCTGGCTAGCGGGAGGGCCGCCTACAATGAGCAGTTCTTC
>TRBV28|TRBJ2-1|few|NA
CASSLDLYNEQFF
TGTGCCAGCAGTTTAGACCTTTACAATGAGCAGTTCTTC
>TRBV4-2|TRBJ1-1|few|NA
CASSQDRWGASKAFF
TGTGCCAGCAGCCAAGACCGCTGGGGTGCAAGCAAAGCTTTCTTT
>TRBV19|TRBJ2-1|NA|NA
CASSIDLQGGSYNEQFF
TGTGCCAGTAGTATAGATCTACAGGGAGGCTCCTACAATGAGCAGTTCTTC